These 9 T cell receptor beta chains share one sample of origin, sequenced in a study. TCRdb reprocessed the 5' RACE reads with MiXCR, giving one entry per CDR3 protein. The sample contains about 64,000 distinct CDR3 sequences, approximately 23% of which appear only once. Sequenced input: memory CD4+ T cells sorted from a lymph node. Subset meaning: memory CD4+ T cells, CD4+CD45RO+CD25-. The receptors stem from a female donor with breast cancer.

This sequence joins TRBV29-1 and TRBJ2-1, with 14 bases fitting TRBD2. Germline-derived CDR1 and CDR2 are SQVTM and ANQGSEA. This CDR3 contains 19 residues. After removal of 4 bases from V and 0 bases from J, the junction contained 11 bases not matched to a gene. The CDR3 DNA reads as TGCAGCGTTGGGCTGGGACTAGCGGGAGTTCGGAGCTCCTACAATGAGCAGTTCTTC. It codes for CSVGLGLAGVRSSYNEQFF.

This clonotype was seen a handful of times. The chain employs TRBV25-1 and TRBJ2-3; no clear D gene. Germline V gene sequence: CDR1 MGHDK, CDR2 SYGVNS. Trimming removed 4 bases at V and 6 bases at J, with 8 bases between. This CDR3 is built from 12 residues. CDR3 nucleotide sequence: TGTGCCAGCAGTGTCACCGCCGATACGCAGTATTTT. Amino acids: CASSVTADTQYF.

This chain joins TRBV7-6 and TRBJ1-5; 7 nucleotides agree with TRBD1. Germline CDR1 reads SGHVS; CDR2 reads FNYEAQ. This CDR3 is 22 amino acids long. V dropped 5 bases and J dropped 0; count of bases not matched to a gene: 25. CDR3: CASSPLNRDSRNPVNSNQPQHF. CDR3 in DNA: TGTGCCAGCAGCCCGTTGAATCGGGACAGCAGAAACCCTGTTAATAGCAATCAGCCCCAGCATTTT.

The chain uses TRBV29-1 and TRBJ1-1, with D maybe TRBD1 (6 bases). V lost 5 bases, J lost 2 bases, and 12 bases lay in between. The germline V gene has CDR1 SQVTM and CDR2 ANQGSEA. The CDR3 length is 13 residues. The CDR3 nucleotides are TGCAGCGTTAAAGGGGGGCGAAACACTGAAGCTTTCTTT. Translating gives CSVKGGRNTEAFF.

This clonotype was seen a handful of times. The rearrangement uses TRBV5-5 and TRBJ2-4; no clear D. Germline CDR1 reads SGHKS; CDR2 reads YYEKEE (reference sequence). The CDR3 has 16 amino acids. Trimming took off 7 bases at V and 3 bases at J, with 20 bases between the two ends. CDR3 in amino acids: CASAPLALGYKNIQYF. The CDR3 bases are TGTGCCAGCGCTCCTTTGGCGCTAGGGTACAAAAACATTCAGTACTTC.

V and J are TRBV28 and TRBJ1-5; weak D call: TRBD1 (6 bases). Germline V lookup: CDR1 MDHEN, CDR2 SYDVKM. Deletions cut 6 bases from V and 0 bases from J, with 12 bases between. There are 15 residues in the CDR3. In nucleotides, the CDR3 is TGTGCCAGCAGGAGGGGGGAATATAGCAATCAGCCCCAGCATTTT. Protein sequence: CASRRGEYSNQPQHF.

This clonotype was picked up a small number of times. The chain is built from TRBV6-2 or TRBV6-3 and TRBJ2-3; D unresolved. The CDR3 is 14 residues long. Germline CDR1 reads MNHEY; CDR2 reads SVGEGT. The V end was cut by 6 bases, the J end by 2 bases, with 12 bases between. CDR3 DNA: TGTGCCAGCAGACCCATACGGTTCACAGATACGCAGTATTTT. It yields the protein CASRPIRFTDTQYF.

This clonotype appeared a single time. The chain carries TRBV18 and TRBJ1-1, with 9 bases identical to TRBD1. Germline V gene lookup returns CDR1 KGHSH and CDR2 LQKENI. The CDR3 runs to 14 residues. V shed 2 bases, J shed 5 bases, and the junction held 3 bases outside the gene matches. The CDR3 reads CASSPTGGWTEAFF. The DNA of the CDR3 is TGTGCCAGCTCACCAACAGGGGGCTGGACTGAAGCTTTCTTT. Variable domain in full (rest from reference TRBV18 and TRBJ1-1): NAGVMQNPRHLVRRRGQEARLRCSPMKGHSHVYWYRQLPEEGLKFMVYLQKENIIDESGMPKERFSAEFPKEGPSILRIQQVVRGDSAAYFCASSPTGGWTEAFFGQGTRLTVV.

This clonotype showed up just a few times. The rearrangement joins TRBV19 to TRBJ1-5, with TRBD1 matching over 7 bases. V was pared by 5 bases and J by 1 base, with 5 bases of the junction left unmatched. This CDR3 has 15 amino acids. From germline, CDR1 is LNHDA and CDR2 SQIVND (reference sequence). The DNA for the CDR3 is TGTGCCAGTAGTGCTCAGGGGGGGAGCAATCAGCCCCAGCATTTT. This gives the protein CASSAQGGSNQPQHF.